The present TCR beta chain was sequenced within a study of T-cell reconstitution after alpha-beta-depleted transplantation in children. Overall study results and limits: By about two months after transplant, alpha-beta T cells reportedly arose from several hundred graft clones that had expanded. Fresh T-cell production supplied most of the T-cell counts and diversity seen one year after transplant. It was surviving recipient T cells and thymic progenitors that gave some patients high TCRbeta diversity at day 60.

There are many counts of this clonotype. As yet, its antigen is unknown. CDR1 is SGHAT, CDR2 FQNNGV, per germline. Trimming cost V 2 bases and J 3 bases, with 24 bases left between them. CDR3 length: 19 amino acids. Using unique molecular identifiers, the investigators prepared the TCRbeta library. TCRdb reprocessed the PCR reads via MiXCR and lists one record per CDR3 protein. The sample includes 250,000 to 300,000 distinct CDR3 sequences, around 10% of them seen just once. The source material was peripheral blood, sampled 180 days after TCRalphabeta/CD19-depleted stem cell transplant. The receptor comes from a male patient aged 2 to 10 who had a stem cell transplant for chronic granulomatous disease, so the T cells may come from the graft donor. The chain recombines TRBV11-2 with TRBJ2-3; D might be TRBD2 (7 bases). The CDR3 DNA reads as TGTGCCAGCAGCTTAAATACAGGGTCCCTAGCGGTGGGGACAGATACGCAGTATTTT. It specifies CASSLNTGSLAVGTDTQYF.